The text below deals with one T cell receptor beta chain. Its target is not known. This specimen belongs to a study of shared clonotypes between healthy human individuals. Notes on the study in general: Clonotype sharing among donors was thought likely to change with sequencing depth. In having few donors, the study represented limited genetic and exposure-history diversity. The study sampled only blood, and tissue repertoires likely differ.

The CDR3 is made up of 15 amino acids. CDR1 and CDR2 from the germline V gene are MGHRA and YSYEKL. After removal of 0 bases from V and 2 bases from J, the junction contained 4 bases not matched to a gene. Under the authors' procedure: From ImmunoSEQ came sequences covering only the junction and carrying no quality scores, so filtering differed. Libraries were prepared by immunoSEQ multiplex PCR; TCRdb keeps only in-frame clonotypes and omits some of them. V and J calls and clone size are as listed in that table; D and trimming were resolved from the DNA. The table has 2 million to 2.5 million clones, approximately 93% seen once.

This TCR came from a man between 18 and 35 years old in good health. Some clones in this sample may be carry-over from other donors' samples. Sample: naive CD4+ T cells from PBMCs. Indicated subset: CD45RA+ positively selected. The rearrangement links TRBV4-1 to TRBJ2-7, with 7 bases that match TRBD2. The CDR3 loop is CASSQDGRGPYEQYF. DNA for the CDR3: TGCGCCAGCAGCCAAGATGGGAGGGGTCCCTACGAGCAGTACTTC.